These 17 T cell receptor beta chains were sequenced from one sample in a study of sequential checkpoint blockade in melanoma. Described treatment: randomized to nivolumab then ipilimumab (arm A) or the reverse (arm B). Some clones are missing from TCRdb's copy, which holds only in-frame ones; the method was immunoSEQ multiplex PCR. The sample lists about 6,100 clones, under 25% occurring once. The sample consisted of tumor tissue (inferred from file names), taken from a patient given nivolumab and ipilimumab in sequence. The receptors stem from a human donor with melanoma.

This clone showed up just once. The chain is built from TRBV10-2 and TRBJ1-5; D is perhaps TRBD1 (5 bases). Germline V gene data show CDR1 as WSHSY and CDR2 as SAAADI. The V gene lost 6 bases and the J gene lost 5 bases, with 11 bases spanning the gap. CDR3 length: 13 residues. The CDR3 bases are TGCGCCAGCAGGGGACGGGACCATCAGCCCCAGCATTTT. Translated: CASRGRDHQPQHF.

This clone was found a few times. This chain's CDR3 is CASSPEVGVGSGYGYTF. In nucleotides, the CDR3 is TGTGCCAGCAGCCCAGAGGTGGGTGTGGGGTCGGGCTATGGCTACACCTTC. The V gene is TRBV9, the J gene TRBJ1-2; D is undetermined. The CDR3 is made up of 17 amino acids. Trimming took off 4 bases at V and 4 bases at J, with 23 bases between the two ends. CDR1 is SGDLS, CDR2 YYNGEE, per germline.

The V call is TRBV10-3, the J call TRBJ1-2, with a possible D match to TRBD1 (6 bases). The germline CDR1 and CDR2 sequences are ENHRY and SYGVKD. V shed 0 bases and J shed 3 bases, with 14 bases lying between them. The CDR3 runs to 16 residues. CDR3 bases: TGTGCCATCAGTGAGTCATCGGACAGTTATTACTATGGCTACACCTTC. The encoded protein is CAISESSDSYYYGYTF.

The rearrangement uses TRBV10-3 and TRBJ1-2; TRBD1 might be the D (6 bases). The CDR3 length is 17 residues. Trimming shortened V by 0 bases and J by 8 bases, and 22 bases separated the two germline ends. CDR1 and CDR2 from the germline V gene are ENHRY and SYGVKD. DNA for the CDR3: TGTGCCATCAGTGAGTCGACTCGGAGGGGACACATAAGGGGCTACACCTTC. It specifies CAISESTRRGHIRGYTF.

This clone is classed as medium-sized. The rearrangement links TRBV6-8 to TRBJ2-7, with D tentatively TRBD2 (5 bases). The germline gives CDR1 MNHGY, CDR2 SAAAGT. The CDR3 length is 13 residues. The germline V and J ends were trimmed by 6 bases and 5 bases, with 14 bases remaining between them. The CDR3 reads CASSPSGVHEQYF. Written as DNA, the CDR3 is TGTGCCAGCAGCCCGTCCGGGGTCCACGAGCAGTACTTC.

Only a few counts were recorded for this clone. The chain recombines TRBV30 with TRBJ1-1; unclear D gene. The CDR3 contains 12 residues. V dropped 3 bases and J dropped 2 bases, with 7 bases sitting between them. Germline assignment: CDR1 GTSNPN and CDR2 SVGIG (reference sequence). The chain's CDR3 is CAWRSGNTEAFF. The CDR3 DNA sequence: TGTGCCTGGAGGTCGGGCAACACTGAAGCTTTCTTT.

This chain uses TRBV10-2 with TRBJ1-1; D unresolved. Germline CDR1 and CDR2: WSHSY and SAAADI. The CDR3 extends over 12 amino acids. V was cut by 3 bases and J by 1 base, with 3 bases left in between. CDR3 DNA: TGCGCCAGCAGTGACAGGAACACTGAAGCTTTCTTT. Translating it yields CASSDRNTEAFF.

The table lists this clone with a few counts. The gene calls are TRBV30 and TRBJ1-2; D gene uncertain. This CDR3 has 15 residues. Trimming took 2 bases from V and 0 from J, leaving 13 bases between them. CDR1 and CDR2 from the germline V gene are GTSNPN and SVGIG (reference sequence). The CDR3 sequence: CAWSPPDRTNYGYTF. In DNA, the CDR3 is TGTGCCTGGAGTCCCCCGGACCGAACTAACTATGGCTACACCTTC.

The V call is TRBV18, the J call TRBJ1-5; no clear D gene. This CDR3 is 14 amino acids long. Trimming cost V 4 bases and J 7 bases, with 14 bases left between them. The V gene's germline CDR1 is KGHSH and CDR2 LQKENI. CDR3 region: CASSQLEKDQPQHF. The CDR3 nucleotides read TGTGCCAGCTCACAACTGGAAAAAGACCAGCCCCAGCATTTT. The full variable domain, with the rest looked up from reference TRBV18 and TRBJ1-5, is NAGVMQNPRHLVRRRGQEARLRCSPMKGHSHVYWYRQLPEEGLKFMVYLQKENIIDESGMPKERFSAEFPKEGPSILRIQQVVRGDSAAYFCASSQLEKDQPQHFGDGTRLSIL.

V usage is TRBV6-8 and J usage is TRBJ1-2, with D unresolved. Germline values: CDR1 MNHGY, CDR2 SAAAGT. The CDR3 has 13 amino acids. Trimming removed 0 bases from V and 8 bases from J, with 10 bases in between. CDR3 DNA sequence: TGTGCCAGCAGTTACTCGAGTCAGTGGGGCTACACCTTC. Amino acid sequence: CASSYSSQWGYTF.

The chain uses TRBV6-4 and TRBJ2-3; the D is unclear. The germline gives CDR1 MRHNA, CDR2 SNTAGT. V was cut by 8 bases and J by 2 bases, with 5 bases left in between. The CDR3 totals 11 residues. Here the CDR3 reads CASAVTDTQYF. DNA for the CDR3: TGTGCCAGCGCGGTCACAGATACGCAGTATTTT.

This clone rates as medium-sized (0.01 to 0.1%). The chain joins TRBV11-3 to TRBJ2-3; 12 nucleotides align to TRBD2. CDR1 and CDR2 (germline): SGHNT, YENEEA. The CDR3 is made up of 17 amino acids. The V segment lost 7 bases and the J segment 5 bases; nucleotides outside the gene matches: 13. In DNA form, the CDR3 reads TGTGCCAGCACCACTAGCGGGGGGCACAGAAAAATAGATACGCAGTATTTT. This sequence encodes CASTTSGGHRKIDTQYF.

This clone was counted between two and nine times. The chain carries TRBV9 and TRBJ2-5; 8 bases fit TRBD1. CDR1 is SGDLS, CDR2 YYNGEE, per germline. With 4 bases clipped from V and 4 bases from J, the junction kept 12 bases outside the gene matches. This CDR3 region has 16 residues. The CDR3 bases are TGTGCCAGCAGCCCTCACCCTGACAGGGGAAGAGAGACCCAGTACTTC. It specifies CASSPHPDRGRETQYF.

The chain employs TRBV5-1 and TRBJ1-1; D gene uncertain. The CDR3 consists of 14 residues. Trimming pared 0 bases from V and 0 bases from J, leaving 6 bases between. Germline V gene data show CDR1 as SGHRS and CDR2 as YFSETQ. The CDR3 reads CASSLAVVNTEAFF. The CDR3 DNA sequence: TGCGCCAGCAGCTTGGCGGTGGTGAACACTGAAGCTTTCTTT.

This clone is deemed medium-sized. The chain has TRBV14 and TRBJ2-4; the D gene is possibly TRBD1 (6 bases). Germline CDR1 reads SGHDN; CDR2 reads FVKESK. CDR3 size: 13 residues. Trimming left V 1 base short and J 9 bases short, with 10 bases between. The CDR3 reads CASSQAGDGIQYF. The CDR3 DNA reads as TGTGCCAGCAGCCAAGCAGGGGATGGCATTCAGTACTTC.

This clone occurred many times. The CDR3 spells CASSWVGGGAKETQYF. The DNA for the CDR3 is TGTGCCAGCAGCTGGGTCGGCGGGGGGGCTAAAGAGACCCAGTACTTC. V is TRBV11-3 and J is TRBJ2-5; TRBD2 matches 9 bases. The CDR3 extends over 16 amino acids. V shed 4 bases, J shed 3 bases, and the junction held 9 bases outside the gene matches. The germline CDR1 and CDR2 sequences are SGHNT and YENEEA.

This chain uses TRBV18 with TRBJ1-2; 7 bases fit TRBD1. The germline CDR1 and CDR2 sequences are KGHSH and LQKENI. This CDR3 has 16 amino acids. V gave up 3 bases and J gave up 6 bases; unmatched junction bases: 13. The chain's CDR3 is CASSPNRDRGLHGYTF. The DNA for the CDR3 is TGTGCCAGCTCACCTAACCGGGACAGAGGGCTACATGGCTACACCTTC.